This TCR beta chain stems from a study of cytomegalovirus exposure and HLA in healthy donors. For the study at large: Within the Caucasian-associated ancestry cluster were around four fifths of the roughly 400 genotyped donors. Study-wide points: There was a cluster of highly shared sequence variants that was likely a sequencing artifact. Researchers catalogued 160 or so TCR beta chains as cytomegalovirus-associated.

For this clone: Its antigen is currently unknown.

The PCR ran on 60 Vbeta and 13 Jbeta primers. Generated by immunoSEQ multiplex PCR, the TCRdb table keeps only in-frame clones and is missing some. The table lists 57,000 or so clones, 70% of them singletons. From germline, CDR1 is SGDLS and CDR2 YYNGEE. The V end was cut by 3 bases, the J end by 4 bases, with 17 bases between. The CDR3 is made up of 16 amino acids. The sequenced sample consisted of PBMCs. This TCR derives from a woman aged 55-70 years in good health and CMV-seropositive. The rearrangement uses TRBV9 and TRBJ1-3; D is perhaps TRBD1 (6 bases). CDR3 in DNA: TGTGCCAGCAGCGCCCCCGGGGGGGGGCACGGAAACACCATATATTTT. Amino acid sequence: CASSAPGGGHGNTIYF.